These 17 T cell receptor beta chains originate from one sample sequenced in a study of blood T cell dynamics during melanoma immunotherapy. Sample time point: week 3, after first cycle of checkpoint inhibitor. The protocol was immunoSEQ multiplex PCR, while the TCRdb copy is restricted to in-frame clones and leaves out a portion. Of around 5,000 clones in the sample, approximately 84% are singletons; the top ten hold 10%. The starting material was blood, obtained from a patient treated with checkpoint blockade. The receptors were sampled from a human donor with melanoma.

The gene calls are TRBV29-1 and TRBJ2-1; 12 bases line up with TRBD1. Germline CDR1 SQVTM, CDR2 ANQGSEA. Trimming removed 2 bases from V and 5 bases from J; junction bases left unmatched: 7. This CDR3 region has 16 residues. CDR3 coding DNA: TGCAGCGTTGAACGGCCGGGACAGGGGGCAAACAATGAGCAGTTCTTC. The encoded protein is CSVERPGQGANNEQFF.

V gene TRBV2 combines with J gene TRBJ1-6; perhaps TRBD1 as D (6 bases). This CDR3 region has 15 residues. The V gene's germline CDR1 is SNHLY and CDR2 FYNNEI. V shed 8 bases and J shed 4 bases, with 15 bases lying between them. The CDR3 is CASQLRGTYNSPLHF. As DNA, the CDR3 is TGTGCCAGCCAACTCAGGGGAACGTATAATTCACCCCTCCACTTT.

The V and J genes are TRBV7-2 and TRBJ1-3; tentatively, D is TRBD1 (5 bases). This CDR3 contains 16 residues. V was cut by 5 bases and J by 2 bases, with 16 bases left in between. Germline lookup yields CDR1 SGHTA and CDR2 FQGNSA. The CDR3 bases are TGTGCCAGCAGCCCATGGGGGGGAAGAGCTGGAAACACCATATATTTT. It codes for CASSPWGGRAGNTIYF.

CDR3 coding DNA: TGCGCCAGCAGCTTAAACCCGGGACAGGGTCGAGTCAGTGAGGGCTACACCTTC. Translation gives CASSLNPGQGRVSEGYTF. The genes are TRBV5-1 and TRBJ1-2; 9 bases align to TRBD1. In germline, CDR1 is SGHRS, CDR2 YFSETQ. The V and J ends lost 2 bases and 8 bases, in that order; junction bases with no gene match: 19. This CDR3 comprises 18 residues.

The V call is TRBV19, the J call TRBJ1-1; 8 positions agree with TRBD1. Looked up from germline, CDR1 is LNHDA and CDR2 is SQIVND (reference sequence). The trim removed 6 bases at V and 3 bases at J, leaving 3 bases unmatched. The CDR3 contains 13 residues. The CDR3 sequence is CASRAQGDTEAFF. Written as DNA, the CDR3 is TGTGCCAGTAGGGCACAGGGGGACACTGAAGCTTTCTTT.

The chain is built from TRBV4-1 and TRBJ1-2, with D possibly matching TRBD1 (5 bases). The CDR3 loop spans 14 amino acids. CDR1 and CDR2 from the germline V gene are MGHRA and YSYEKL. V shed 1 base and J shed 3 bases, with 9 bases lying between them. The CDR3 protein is CASSQGGVYYGYTF. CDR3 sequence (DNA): TGCGCCAGCAGCCAAGGGGGCGTATACTATGGCTACACCTTC.

CDR3 loop: CASSIQHGPEQYF. DNA for the CDR3: TGTGCCAGCTCTATACAACATGGGCCCGAGCAGTACTTC. The genes are TRBV6-1 and TRBJ2-7; D is unclear. Germline V gene lookup returns CDR1 MNHNS and CDR2 SASEGT. This CDR3 comprises 13 residues. V was pared by 8 bases and J by 6 bases, with 17 bases between.

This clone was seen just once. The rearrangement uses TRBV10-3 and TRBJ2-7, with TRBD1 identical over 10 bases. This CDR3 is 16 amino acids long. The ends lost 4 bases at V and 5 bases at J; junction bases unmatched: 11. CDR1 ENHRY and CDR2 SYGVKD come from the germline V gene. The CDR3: CAISGVDRGQRNEQYF. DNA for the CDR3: TGTGCCATCAGTGGGGTTGACAGGGGGCAGAGGAACGAGCAGTACTTC.

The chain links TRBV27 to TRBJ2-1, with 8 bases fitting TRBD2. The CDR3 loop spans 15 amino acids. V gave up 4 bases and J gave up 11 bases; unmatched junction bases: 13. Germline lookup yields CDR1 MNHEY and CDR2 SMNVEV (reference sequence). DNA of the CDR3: TGTGCCAGCAGTTCTCCTGGGCTAGCGGGCGTTCAGCAGTTCTTC. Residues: CASSSPGLAGVQQFF.

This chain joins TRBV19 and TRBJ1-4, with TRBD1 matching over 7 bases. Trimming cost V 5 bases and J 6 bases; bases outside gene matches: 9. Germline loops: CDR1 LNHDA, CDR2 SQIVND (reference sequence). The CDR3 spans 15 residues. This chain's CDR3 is CASSEPGQIHEKLFF. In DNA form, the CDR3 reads TGTGCCAGTAGTGAACCGGGACAGATCCATGAAAAACTGTTTTTT.

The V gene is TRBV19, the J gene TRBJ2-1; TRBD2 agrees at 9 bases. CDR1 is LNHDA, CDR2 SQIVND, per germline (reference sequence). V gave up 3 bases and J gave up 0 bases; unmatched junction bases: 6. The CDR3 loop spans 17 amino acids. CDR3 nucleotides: TGTGCCAGTAGTATGCCTCTAGCGGGGAACTCCTACAATGAGCAGTTCTTC. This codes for CASSMPLAGNSYNEQFF.

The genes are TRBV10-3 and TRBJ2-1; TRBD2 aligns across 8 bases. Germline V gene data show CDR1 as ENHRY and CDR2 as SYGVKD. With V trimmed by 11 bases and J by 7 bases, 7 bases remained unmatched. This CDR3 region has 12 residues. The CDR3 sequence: CAASGGGNEQFF. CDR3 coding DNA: TGTGCCGCGAGCGGGGGAGGGAATGAGCAGTTCTTC.

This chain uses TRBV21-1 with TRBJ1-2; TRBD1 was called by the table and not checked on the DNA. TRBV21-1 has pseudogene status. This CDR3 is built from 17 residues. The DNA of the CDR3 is TGTGCCAGCAGCAAAGTTTTCAGGCACAGGCCCCCAGAGGGCTACACCTTC. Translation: CASSKVFRHRPPEGYTF.

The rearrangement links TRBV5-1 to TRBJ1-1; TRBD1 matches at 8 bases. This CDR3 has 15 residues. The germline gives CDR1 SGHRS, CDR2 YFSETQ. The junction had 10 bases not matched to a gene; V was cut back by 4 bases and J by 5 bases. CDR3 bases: TGCGCCAGCAGCCTTTCGACAGGGGAGGGAACTGAAGCTTTCTTT. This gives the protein CASSLSTGEGTEAFF. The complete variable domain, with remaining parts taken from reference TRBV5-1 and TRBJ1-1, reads KAGVTQTPRYLIKTRGQQVTLSCSPISGHRSVSWYQQTPGQGLQFLFEYFSETQRNKGNFPGRFSGRQFSNSRSEMNVSTLELGDSALYLCASSLSTGEGTEAFFGQGTRLTVV.

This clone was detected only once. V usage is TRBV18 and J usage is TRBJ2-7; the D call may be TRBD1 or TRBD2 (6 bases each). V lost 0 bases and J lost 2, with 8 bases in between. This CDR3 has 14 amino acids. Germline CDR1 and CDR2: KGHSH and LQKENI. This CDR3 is CASSPPGGTYEQYF. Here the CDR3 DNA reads TGTGCCAGCTCACCACCGGGGGGCACCTACGAGCAGTACTTC.

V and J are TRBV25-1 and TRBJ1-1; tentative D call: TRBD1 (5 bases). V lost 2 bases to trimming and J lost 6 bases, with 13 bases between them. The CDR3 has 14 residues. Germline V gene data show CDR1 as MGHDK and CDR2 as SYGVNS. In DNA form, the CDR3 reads TGTGCCAGCAGTGAAGGGGCAGGGACTGCTGAAGCTTTCTTT. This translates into CASSEGAGTAEAFF.

The CDR3: CASSLVARQSNEKLFF. CDR3 in DNA: TGTGCCAGCAGCTTAGTTGCGAGACAGTCTAATGAAAAACTGTTTTTT. The chain carries TRBV7-2 and TRBJ1-4, with D perhaps TRBD1 (5 bases). The CDR3 has 16 residues. Germline-derived CDR1 and CDR2 are SGHTA and FQGNSA. V shed 1 base and J shed 3 bases, with 12 bases lying between them.